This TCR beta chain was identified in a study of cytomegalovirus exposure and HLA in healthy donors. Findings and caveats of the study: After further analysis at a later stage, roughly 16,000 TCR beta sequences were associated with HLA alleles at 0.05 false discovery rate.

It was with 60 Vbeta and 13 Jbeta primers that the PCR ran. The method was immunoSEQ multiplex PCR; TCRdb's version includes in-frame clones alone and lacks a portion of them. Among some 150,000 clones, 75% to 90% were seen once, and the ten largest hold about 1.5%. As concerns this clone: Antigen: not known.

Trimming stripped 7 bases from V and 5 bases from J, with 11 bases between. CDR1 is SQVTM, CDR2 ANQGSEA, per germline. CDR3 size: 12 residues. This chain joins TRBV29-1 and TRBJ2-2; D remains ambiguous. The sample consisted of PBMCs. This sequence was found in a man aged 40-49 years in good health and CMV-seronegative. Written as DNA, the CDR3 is TGCAGCGCCCACAGAAAGACCGGGGAGCTGTTTTTT. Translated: CSAHRKTGELFF.